Each of the 9 T cell receptor beta chains below was sequenced from the same sample in a study of resident and recirculating memory T cells in vitiligo. The assay was immunoSEQ multiplex PCR, and TCRdb's table has in-frame clones only and misses some. The data hold 75,000 to 85,000 clones, with about 91% observed a single time. Specimen: blood. The receptors were sampled from a male donor with vitiligo.

The rearrangement uses TRBV15 and TRBJ1-4; TRBD1 agrees at 8 bases. V was clipped by 0 bases and J by 8 bases; unmatched bases: 8. There are 16 residues in the CDR3. The germline CDR1 and CDR2 sequences are LNHNV and YYDKDF (reference sequence). Here the CDR3 DNA reads TGTGCCACCAGCAGAGAACCCCCCGACAGGGGCGAAAAACTGTTTTTT. Translation gives CATSREPPDRGEKLFF.

CDR3 in DNA: TGTGCCAGCAGCCCGGCTGGGGCACAGGACGCTACTAATGAAAAACTGTTTTTT. Its translation is CASSPAGAQDATNEKLFF. V and J are TRBV5-6 and TRBJ1-4; weak D call: TRBD1 (5 bases). The CDR3 totals 18 residues. Between the trimmed V and J ends, which lost 4 bases and 2 bases, there was a span of 21 bases. Per the germline V gene, CDR1 is SGHDT and CDR2 is YYEEEE.

V gene TRBV9 combines with J gene TRBJ2-2, with TRBD2 matching over 8 bases. V dropped 2 bases and J dropped 1; count of bases not matched to a gene: 4. This CDR3 contains 16 residues. Germline V gene lookup returns CDR1 SGDLS and CDR2 YYNGEE. CDR3 DNA: TGTGCCAGCAGCGTTCGCGGGGGGATGAACACCGGGGAGCTGTTTTTT. Encoded protein: CASSVRGGMNTGELFF.

The chain combines TRBV28 with TRBJ2-7, with TRBD2 identical over 8 bases. This CDR3 is built from 14 residues. CDR1 and CDR2 from the germline V gene are MDHEN and SYDVKM. The V segment lost 2 bases and the J segment 7 bases; nucleotides outside the gene matches: 7. CDR3 amino acids: CASSLREGRHEQYF. The CDR3 region has the DNA TGTGCCAGCAGTTTACGGGAGGGCCGACATGAGCAGTACTTC.

The V call is TRBV6-5, the J call TRBJ2-3, with D maybe TRBD2 (6 bases). This CDR3 is 15 amino acids long. The V gene's germline CDR1 is MNHEY and CDR2 SVGAGI. With 2 bases removed from V and 0 bases from J, the gap between germline ends came to 9 bases. The CDR3 is CASSYSSGSTDTQYF. CDR3 coding DNA: TGTGCCAGCAGTTACAGCAGCGGGAGCACAGATACGCAGTATTTT.

This chain links TRBV18 with TRBJ1-5; D ambiguous. V was clipped by 3 bases and J by 1 base, with 16 bases between them. There are 17 residues in the CDR3. Germline V gives CDR1 KGHSH, CDR2 LQKENI. The CDR3 spells CASSPVMHPRSNQPQHF. CDR3 coding DNA: TGTGCCAGCTCACCTGTCATGCACCCCAGGAGCAATCAGCCCCAGCATTTT.

The J gene is TRBJ2-6, the V gene TRBV13; the D is unclear. The CDR3 is 14 amino acids. V lost 8 bases, J lost 2 bases, and 10 bases lay in between. CDR1 is PRHDT, CDR2 FYEKMQ, per germline (reference sequence). The CDR3 region is CASPRIPGANVLTF. CDR3 in DNA: TGTGCCAGCCCTAGGATTCCTGGGGCCAACGTCCTGACTTTC.

The chain couples TRBV7-7 to TRBJ2-5; 9 bases are shared with TRBD1. There are 14 residues in the CDR3. V trimming: 5 bases; J trimming: 2 bases; junction bases outside the gene matches: 3. In germline, CDR1 is SSHAT, CDR2 FNYEAQ (reference sequence). This CDR3 reads CASSHGQGQETQYF. The CDR3 DNA reads TGTGCCAGCAGCCACGGACAGGGGCAAGAGACCCAGTACTTC. The full variable domain, with the rest looked up from reference TRBV7-7 and TRBJ2-5, is GAGVSQSPRYKVTKRGQDVTLRCDPISSHATLYWYQQALGQGPEFLTYFNYEAQPDKSGLPSDRFSAERPEGSISTLTIQRTEQRDSAMYRCASSHGQGQETQYFGPGTRLLVL.

The rearrangement links TRBV28 to TRBJ1-2, with 9 bases that match TRBD1. Germline loops: CDR1 MDHEN, CDR2 SYDVKM. Unmatched junction bases numbered 9, after V lost 5 bases and J lost 8 bases. This CDR3 is built from 14 residues. CDR3 in DNA: TGTGCCAGCAGTCTGGGACAGGGCGTATGGGGCTACACCTTC. This encodes CASSLGQGVWGYTF.